This is a list of T cell receptor beta chains from one sample in a study of T cells after yellow fever vaccination. Each CDR3 protein is one row after TCRdb ran MiXCR on the 5' RACE reads. The table shows approximately 110,000 distinct CDR3 sequences, with around 7.7% occurring only once. Source: CD4+ T cells sorted from PBMCs, taken roughly 10 days after the first yellow fever vaccination. The receptors were sampled from a man between 18 and 29 years old who received the YFV17D yellow fever vaccine. Each CDR3 is given with its conserved first and last residue. Each record gives: V gene, D gene, J gene, clone size, CDR3 protein, CDR3 DNA. D genes are given only for firm matches. The size entry is marked missing in some rows and otherwise reads once, few, many or a size class.

V: TRBV5-1; D: TRBD1; J: TRBJ1-1; size: many; CDR3: CASREQTGSSEAFF; DNA: TGCGCCAGCAGAGAACAGACAGGGAGCTCTGAAGCTTTCTTT
V: TRBV5-1; D: .; J: TRBJ2-3; size: many; CDR3: CASSPMMRRDTQYF; DNA: TGCGCCAGCAGCCCGATGATGAGGCGAGATACGCAGTATTTT
V: TRBV12-3/TRBV12-4; D: .; J: TRBJ1-6; size: many; CDR3: CASSLASYNSPLHF; DNA: TGTGCCAGCAGTTTGGCCTCCTATAATTCACCCCTCCACTTT
V: TRBV18; D: .; J: TRBJ1-2; size: many; CDR3: CASSPAPGPGGYTF; DNA: TGTGCCAGCTCACCAGCACCGGGGCCGGGCGGCTACACCTTC
V: TRBV4-2; D: .; J: TRBJ2-5; size: many; CDR3: CASSQEGTRKSETQYF; DNA: TGTGCCAGCAGCCAAGAAGGAACTAGAAAATCGGAGACCCAGTACTTC
V: TRBV7-2; D: TRBD2; J: TRBJ2-3; size: many; CDR3: CASSLGLAEKDTQYF; DNA: TGTGCCAGCAGCTTAGGGCTAGCGGAGAAAGATACGCAGTATTTT
V: TRBV20-1; D: TRBD2; J: TRBJ2-4; size: many; CDR3: CSARGFGTSDLF; DNA: TGCAGTGCTAGAGGCTTCGGGACTAGCGACCTCTTC
V: TRBV5-1; D: .; J: TRBJ2-6; size: many; CDR3: CASNRDSGANVLTF; DNA: TGCGCCAGTAACCGGGACTCTGGGGCCAACGTCCTGACTTTC
V: TRBV5-5; D: TRBD1; J: TRBJ1-1; size: many; CDR3: CASSLAWTGRGAFF; DNA: TGTGCCAGCAGCTTGGCCTGGACAGGGCGTGGGGCTTTCTTT
V: TRBV27; D: .; J: TRBJ1-6; size: few; CDR3: CASSLSRQGFRTYNSPLHF; DNA: TGTGCCAGCAGTTTATCGCGGCAGGGGTTTAGGACCTATAATTCACCCCTCCACTTT
V: TRBV12-3/TRBV12-4; D: TRBD1; J: TRBJ1-5; size: many; CDR3: CASSPRGLQHQPQHF; DNA: TGTGCCAGCAGCCCCAGGGGGTTACAGCATCAGCCCCAGCATTTT
V: TRBV12-3/TRBV12-4; D: .; J: TRBJ2-2; size: many; CDR3: CASSRQRNTGELFF; DNA: TGTGCCAGCAGTCGCCAGCGGAACACCGGGGAGCTGTTTTTT
V: TRBV6-2/TRBV6-3; D: TRBD2; J: TRBJ2-1; size: many; CDR3: CASSPVSGEYNEQFF; DNA: TGTGCCAGCAGCCCCGTGAGCGGGGAATACAATGAGCAGTTCTTC
V: TRBV5-1; D: .; J: TRBJ2-2; size: many; CDR3: CASSLVGRQPGELFF; DNA: TGCGCCAGCAGCTTGGTCGGGCGACAGCCCGGGGAGCTGTTTTTT
V: TRBV6-2/TRBV6-3; D: .; J: TRBJ1-5; size: many; CDR3: CASSPTRGNQPQHF; DNA: TGTGCCAGCAGCCCTACCAGGGGCAATCAGCCCCAGCATTTT
V: TRBV7-2; D: .; J: TRBJ2-3; size: many; CDR3: CASSSQGLVSHTQYF; DNA: TGTGCCAGCAGCTCACAGGGTCTAGTCAGTCATACGCAGTATTTT
V: TRBV4-1; D: TRBD1; J: TRBJ1-2; size: many; CDR3: CASSRFLGQETLAYTF; DNA: TGCGCCAGCAGCCGGTTTCTGGGACAGGAGACGTTGGCCTACACCTTC
V: TRBV7-9; D: .; J: TRBJ1-4; size: .; CDR3: CASSPWEENEKLFF; DNA: TGTGCCAGCAGCCCATGGGAAGAAAATGAAAAACTGTTTTTT
V: TRBV20-1; D: .; J: TRBJ1-2; size: .; CDR3: CSARPRDYGYTF; DNA: TGCAGTGCTAGGCCCAGGGACTATGGCTACACCTTC
V: TRBV19; D: .; J: TRBJ2-1; size: many; CDR3: CASSIGGRGFF; DNA: TGTGCCAGTAGTATAGGGGGACGAGGGTTCTTC
V: TRBV7-9; D: .; J: TRBJ2-3; size: many; CDR3: CASNPSRGNTDTQYF; DNA: TGTGCCAGCAACCCCTCGCGGGGTAACACAGATACGCAGTATTTT
V: TRBV7-9; D: .; J: TRBJ1-1; size: many; CDR3: CASSFSEAFF; DNA: TGTGCCAGCAGCTTCTCTGAAGCTTTCTTT
V: TRBV15; D: .; J: TRBJ1-6; size: .; CDR3: CATSPRAQGTAPLHF; DNA: TGTGCCACCAGCCCACGGGCGCAGGGAACTGCACCCCTCCACTTT
V: TRBV24-1; D: TRBD1; J: TRBJ2-3; size: many; CDR3: CATSGSDRGITDTQYF; DNA: TGTGCCACCAGTGGATCGGACAGGGGCATCACAGATACGCAGTATTTT
V: TRBV25-1; D: .; J: TRBJ2-7; size: few; CDR3: CASKNSHYEQYF; DNA: TGTGCCAGCAAGAATTCACACTACGAGCAGTACTTC
V: TRBV5-1; D: TRBD1; J: TRBJ2-1; size: many; CDR3: CASSSTGVEGNEQFF; DNA: TGCGCCAGCAGCTCGACAGGGGTTGAGGGCAATGAGCAGTTCTTC
V: TRBV5-4; D: TRBD1; J: TRBJ2-5; size: .; CDR3: CASSLLQGGTETQYF; DNA: TGTGCCAGCAGCTTGTTACAGGGGGGCACGGAGACCCAGTACTTC
V: TRBV10-3; D: .; J: TRBJ1-4; size: many; CDR3: CAISEVQGGEKLFF; DNA: TGTGCCATCAGTGAGGTCCAGGGCGGTGAAAAACTGTTTTTT
V: TRBV7-8; D: .; J: TRBJ1-2; size: .; CDR3: CASSGQNYGYTF; DNA: TGTGCCAGCAGCGGGCAGAACTATGGCTACACCTTC
V: TRBV7-8; D: .; J: TRBJ1-2; size: many; CDR3: CASSLTRIGGRTTNYGYTF; DNA: TGTGCCAGCAGCCTCACCCGGATCGGGGGTCGGACTACAAACTATGGCTACACCTTC
V: TRBV2; D: .; J: TRBJ2-1; size: many; CDR3: CASTGISYNEQFF; DNA: TGTGCCAGCACGGGGATCTCCTACAATGAGCAGTTCTTC
V: TRBV18; D: TRBD1; J: TRBJ1-1; size: many; CDR3: CASSPLRDRGTEAFF; DNA: TGTGCCAGCTCACCCCTGCGGGACAGGGGCACTGAAGCTTTCTTT
V: TRBV6-4; D: .; J: TRBJ2-3; size: many; CDR3: CASRGGVRGVIADTQYF; DNA: TGTGCCAGCAGAGGGGGAGTCAGGGGCGTTATCGCAGATACGCAGTATTTT
V: TRBV6-1; D: .; J: TRBJ1-6; size: many; CDR3: CASRPDSEGSYNSPLHF; DNA: TGTGCCAGCAGACCGGACAGCGAAGGCTCCTATAATTCACCCCTCCACTTT
V: TRBV7-2; D: .; J: TRBJ1-1; size: few; CDR3: CASSLGGRGTEAFF; DNA: TGTGCCAGCAGCCTAGGGGGGAGGGGCACTGAAGCTTTCTTT
V: TRBV2; D: .; J: TRBJ2-1; size: many; CDR3: CASSDTLRGEQFF; DNA: TGTGCCAGCAGTGATACCCTGCGGGGTGAGCAGTTCTTC
V: TRBV25-1; D: .; J: TRBJ1-5; size: many; CDR3: CASSDSAEGDQPQHF; DNA: TGTGCCAGCAGTGATTCGGCGGAGGGGGATCAGCCCCAGCATTTT
V: TRBV4-2; D: TRBD2; J: TRBJ2-1; size: many; CDR3: CASSLTHSGGASYNEQFF; DNA: TGTGCCAGCAGCCTCACCCATAGCGGGGGGGCCTCCTACAATGAGCAGTTCTTC
V: TRBV18; D: .; J: TRBJ1-1; size: .; CDR3: CASSPGANTEAFF; DNA: TGTGCCAGCTCACCGGGCGCAAACACTGAAGCTTTCTTT
V: TRBV7-2; D: .; J: TRBJ2-7; size: few; CDR3: CASSSGGSSYEQYF; DNA: TGTGCCAGCAGCTCTGGGGGGAGCTCCTACGAGCAGTACTTC
V: TRBV7-3; D: .; J: TRBJ2-1; size: many; CDR3: CASSNSGRIGNEQFF; DNA: TGTGCCAGCAGCAACTCGGGACGCATCGGCAATGAGCAGTTCTTC
V: TRBV12-3/TRBV12-4; D: TRBD2; J: TRBJ2-7; size: many; CDR3: CASSLVVASGGPFYEQYF; DNA: TGTGCCAGCAGTTTAGTGGTCGCTAGCGGGGGCCCCTTCTACGAGCAGTACTTC
V: TRBV7-2; D: TRBD2; J: TRBJ2-5; size: many; CDR3: CASGLAGLQETQYF; DNA: TGTGCCAGCGGCCTAGCGGGTCTCCAAGAGACCCAGTACTTC
V: TRBV25-1; D: .; J: TRBJ1-3; size: many; CDR3: CASSEAGTGNTIYF; DNA: TGTGCCAGCAGTGAGGCGGGTACGGGAAACACCATATATTTT
V: TRBV9; D: .; J: TRBJ1-4; size: many; CDR3: CASSGRSSRGTNEKLFF; DNA: TGTGCCAGCAGCGGTAGGTCCTCCCGGGGAACGAATGAAAAACTGTTTTTT
V: TRBV6-5; D: TRBD1; J: TRBJ2-3; size: few; CDR3: CASSYSLGDSGGDTQYF; DNA: TGTGCCAGCAGTTATTCCCTTGGGGACAGTGGTGGAGATACGCAGTATTTT
V: TRBV4-3; D: .; J: TRBJ1-2; size: .; CDR3: CASSQDRGAGGYTF; DNA: TGCGCCAGCAGCCAAGACAGGGGCGCCGGTGGCTACACCTTC
V: TRBV7-2; D: .; J: TRBJ2-3; size: few; CDR3: CASSLIGTDTQYF; DNA: TGTGCCAGCAGCTTAATAGGCACAGATACGCAGTATTTT
V: TRBV4-1; D: .; J: TRBJ2-1; size: many; CDR3: CASSLPVGGANYNEQFF; DNA: TGCGCCAGCAGCCTCCCAGTTGGGGGGGCTAACTACAATGAGCAGTTCTTC
V: TRBV24-1; D: .; J: TRBJ2-5; size: many; CDR3: CATSDYPQETQYF; DNA: TGTGCCACCAGTGATTACCCACAAGAGACCCAGTACTTC
V: TRBV20-1; D: TRBD2; J: TRBJ2-1; size: many; CDR3: CSASGNRGGIMNEQFF; DNA: TGCAGTGCTAGTGGGAATCGCGGGGGGATCATGAATGAGCAGTTCTTC
V: TRBV4-3; D: .; J: TRBJ1-1; size: .; CDR3: CASSQVGGRFPYTEAFF; DNA: TGCGCCAGCAGCCAAGTTGGGGGCAGGTTCCCATACACTGAAGCTTTCTTT
V: TRBV4-3; D: .; J: TRBJ2-7; size: many; CDR3: CASSQRTGRPSYEQYF; DNA: TGCGCCAGCAGCCAACGTACAGGCCGACCTTCCTACGAGCAGTACTTC
V: TRBV20-1; D: .; J: TRBJ1-5; size: many; CDR3: CSASPGYSNQPQHF; DNA: TGCAGTGCTAGTCCCGGGTATAGCAATCAGCCCCAGCATTTT
V: TRBV4-3; D: .; J: TRBJ1-2; size: many; CDR3: CASSQDLEGDYGYTF; DNA: TGCGCCAGCAGCCAAGATCTCGAGGGAGACTATGGCTACACCTTC
V: TRBV27; D: .; J: TRBJ1-1; size: many; CDR3: CASSLQQGIQNTEAFF; DNA: TGTGCCAGCAGTTTACAGCAGGGGATTCAGAACACTGAAGCTTTCTTT
V: TRBV5-1; D: .; J: TRBJ2-1; size: many; CDR3: CASSFGGGAYNEQFF; DNA: TGCGCCAGCAGCTTTGGTGGAGGCGCCTACAATGAGCAGTTCTTC
V: TRBV20-1; D: .; J: TRBJ2-2; size: many; CDR3: CSARAQGVLNTGELFF; DNA: TGCAGTGCTAGAGCACAAGGGGTCCTGAACACCGGGGAGCTGTTTTTT
V: TRBV7-2; D: .; J: TRBJ1-5; size: few; CDR3: CASSLAYSNQPQHF; DNA: TGTGCCAGCAGCTTAGCTTATAGCAATCAGCCCCAGCATTTT
V: TRBV5-1; D: TRBD1; J: TRBJ2-3; size: many; CDR3: CASNSGQGTDTQYF; DNA: TGCGCCAGCAACAGTGGACAGGGCACAGATACGCAGTATTTT